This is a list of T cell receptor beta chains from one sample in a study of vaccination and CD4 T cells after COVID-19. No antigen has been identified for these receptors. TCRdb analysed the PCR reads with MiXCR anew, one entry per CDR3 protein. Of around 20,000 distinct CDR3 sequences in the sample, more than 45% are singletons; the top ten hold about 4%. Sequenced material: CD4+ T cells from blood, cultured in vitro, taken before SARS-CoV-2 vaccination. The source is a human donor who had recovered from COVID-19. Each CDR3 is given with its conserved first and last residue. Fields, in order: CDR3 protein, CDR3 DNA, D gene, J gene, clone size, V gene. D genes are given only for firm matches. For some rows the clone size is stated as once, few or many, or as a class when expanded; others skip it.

cdr3_aa: CASSYSDRGRHSPLHF
cdr3_nt: TGTGCCAGCAGTTACTCGGACAGGGGGAGGCATTCACCCCTCCACTTT
d_call: TRBD1
j_call: TRBJ1-6
clone_size: .
v_call: TRBV6-2/TRBV6-3

cdr3_aa: CASKQLDYEQYF
cdr3_nt: TGTGCCAGCAAACAACTTGACTACGAGCAGTACTTC
d_call: .
j_call: TRBJ2-7
clone_size: .
v_call: TRBV6-1

cdr3_aa: CASSVDPGQGSVKLFF
cdr3_nt: TGTGCCAGCAGCGTTGATCCGGGACAGGGGAGCGTAAAACTGTTTTTT
d_call: TRBD1
j_call: TRBJ1-4
clone_size: .
v_call: TRBV7-9

cdr3_aa: CASSHRPPYEQYF
cdr3_nt: TGTGCCAGCAGCCACCGACCCCCCTACGAGCAGTACTTC
d_call: .
j_call: TRBJ2-7
clone_size: few
v_call: TRBV6-1

cdr3_aa: CSARDQGGTDTQYF
cdr3_nt: TGCAGTGCTAGAGATCAGGGGGGCACAGATACGCAGTATTTT
d_call: TRBD1
j_call: TRBJ2-3
clone_size: .
v_call: TRBV20-1

cdr3_aa: CSASTSGRVYTGELFF
cdr3_nt: TGCAGTGCTAGTACTAGCGGGAGGGTATACACCGGGGAGCTGTTTTTT
d_call: TRBD2
j_call: TRBJ2-2
clone_size: few
v_call: TRBV20-1

cdr3_aa: CSAAWTGEETQYF
cdr3_nt: TGCAGTGCCGCGTGGACAGGGGAAGAGACCCAGTACTTC
d_call: TRBD1
j_call: TRBJ2-5
clone_size: .
v_call: TRBV20-1

cdr3_aa: CASTTGGLGAFF
cdr3_nt: TGTGCCAGCACCACCGGCGGGCTGGGTGCTTTCTTT
d_call: .
j_call: TRBJ1-1
clone_size: .
v_call: TRBV2

cdr3_aa: CATSGGRAGGTDTQYF
cdr3_nt: TGTGCCACCAGCGGGGGAAGGGCGGGGGGCACAGATACGCAGTATTTT
d_call: TRBD2
j_call: TRBJ2-3
clone_size: .
v_call: TRBV15

cdr3_aa: CASTPGGISGNTIYF
cdr3_nt: TGTGCCAGCACCCCCGGGGGAATCTCTGGAAACACCATATATTTT
d_call: .
j_call: TRBJ1-3
clone_size: .
v_call: TRBV28

cdr3_aa: CASSPPRVLYGYTF
cdr3_nt: TGTGCCAGCAGCCCTCCCAGGGTACTCTATGGCTACACCTTC
d_call: .
j_call: TRBJ1-2
clone_size: .
v_call: TRBV7-6

cdr3_aa: CASSFRGPPTNEQYF
cdr3_nt: TGTGCCAGCAGTTTTAGGGGGCCTCCGACGAACGAGCAGTACTTC
d_call: TRBD1
j_call: TRBJ2-7
clone_size: .
v_call: TRBV6-5

cdr3_aa: CSLSLTGDETQYF
cdr3_nt: TGCAGCCTGTCCTTAACAGGGGACGAGACCCAGTACTTC
d_call: TRBD1
j_call: TRBJ2-5
clone_size: .
v_call: TRBV20-1

cdr3_aa: CASSLSNDYTQYF
cdr3_nt: TGTGCCAGCAGCTTATCTAACGATTATACGCAGTATTTT
d_call: .
j_call: TRBJ2-3
clone_size: .
v_call: TRBV7-2

cdr3_aa: CASSFSRSTRGLRQPQHF
cdr3_nt: TGTGCCAGCAGTTTTTCAAGATCCACACGAGGGTTGAGGCAGCCCCAGCATTTT
d_call: .
j_call: TRBJ1-5
clone_size: .
v_call: TRBV28

cdr3_aa: CASSEIYSTDTQYF
cdr3_nt: TGTGCCAGCAGTGAAATTTACAGCACAGATACGCAGTATTTT
d_call: .
j_call: TRBJ2-3
clone_size: few
v_call: TRBV6-1

cdr3_aa: CASSDRQAGEAFF
cdr3_nt: TGTGCCAGCAGTGACCGACAGGCCGGTGAAGCTTTCTTT
d_call: .
j_call: TRBJ1-1
clone_size: few
v_call: TRBV6-1

cdr3_aa: CAIGSETFTGELFF
cdr3_nt: TGTGCCATCGGATCAGAGACTTTCACCGGGGAGCTGTTTTTT
d_call: .
j_call: TRBJ2-2
clone_size: .
v_call: TRBV10-3

cdr3_aa: CASSLVAVTNYGYTF
cdr3_nt: TGTGCCAGCAGCTTGGTTGCTGTAACTAACTATGGCTACACCTTC
d_call: .
j_call: TRBJ1-2
clone_size: .
v_call: TRBV5-3

cdr3_aa: CASSFSTGLNTEAFF
cdr3_nt: TGTGCCAGCAGCTTTTCCACAGGCCTTAACACTGAAGCTTTCTTT
d_call: .
j_call: TRBJ1-1
clone_size: .
v_call: TRBV5-5

cdr3_aa: CASSRSADYNSPLHF
cdr3_nt: TGTGCCAGCAGCCGGTCGGCCGATTATAATTCACCCCTCCACTTT
d_call: .
j_call: TRBJ1-6
clone_size: .
v_call: TRBV9

cdr3_aa: CASSSLGGNGYTF
cdr3_nt: TGTGCCAGCAGCTCCCTAGGAGGGAATGGCTACACCTTC
d_call: .
j_call: TRBJ1-2
clone_size: few
v_call: TRBV7-2

cdr3_aa: CASSVSPTSGSESGTDTQYF
cdr3_nt: TGCGCCAGCAGTGTATCCCCGACTAGCGGGAGTGAAAGTGGCACAGATACGCAGTATTTT
d_call: TRBD2
j_call: TRBJ2-3
clone_size: .
v_call: TRBV10-1

cdr3_aa: CATSREKIGSGNTEAFF
cdr3_nt: TGTGCCACCAGCAGAGAGAAAATTGGGTCGGGTAACACTGAAGCTTTCTTT
d_call: .
j_call: TRBJ1-1
clone_size: few
v_call: TRBV15

cdr3_aa: CSASAGSRQPQHF
cdr3_nt: TGCAGTGCTAGTGCGGGTAGTCGGCAGCCCCAGCATTTT
d_call: .
j_call: TRBJ1-5
clone_size: .
v_call: TRBV20-1

cdr3_aa: CASSSKRGTQPANPNEQFF
cdr3_nt: TGTGCCAGCAGTTCTAAAAGAGGTACCCAACCTGCTAACCCCAATGAGCAGTTCTTC
d_call: .
j_call: TRBJ2-1
clone_size: .
v_call: TRBV27

cdr3_aa: CASSLSKPTDTQYF
cdr3_nt: TGTGCCAGCAGTTTATCCAAACCCACGGATACGCAGTATTTT
d_call: .
j_call: TRBJ2-3
clone_size: few
v_call: TRBV27

cdr3_aa: CASSQDSGGAYTGELFF
cdr3_nt: TGTGCCAGCAGCCAAGACAGCGGGGGGGCCTACACCGGGGAGCTGTTTTTT
d_call: TRBD2
j_call: TRBJ2-2
clone_size: .
v_call: TRBV7-3

cdr3_aa: CASSLRAGVQKTQYF
cdr3_nt: TGTGCCAGCAGTTTACGGGCGGGAGTGCAAAAGACCCAGTACTTC
d_call: TRBD2
j_call: TRBJ2-5
clone_size: few
v_call: TRBV27

cdr3_aa: CASSRTDSGGGTGELFF
cdr3_nt: TGTGCCAGCAGCCGAACCGATAGCGGGGGCGGAACCGGGGAGCTGTTTTTT
d_call: TRBD2
j_call: TRBJ2-2
clone_size: .
v_call: TRBV6-1

cdr3_aa: CASSPLGGSDGYTF
cdr3_nt: TGTGCCAGCAGCCCCCTCGGTGGAAGCGATGGCTACACCTTC
d_call: .
j_call: TRBJ1-2
clone_size: few
v_call: TRBV7-9

cdr3_aa: CASSLYGRGEAEAFF
cdr3_nt: TGTGCCAGCAGCTTGTACGGCAGGGGAGAGGCTGAAGCTTTCTTT
d_call: .
j_call: TRBJ1-1
clone_size: .
v_call: TRBV5-4

cdr3_aa: CASSVTSGIVSGELFF
cdr3_nt: TGTGCCAGCAGCGTCACTAGCGGGATTGTCTCCGGGGAGCTGTTTTTT
d_call: TRBD2
j_call: TRBJ2-2
clone_size: .
v_call: TRBV11-3

cdr3_aa: CSARDSGHSSYEQYF
cdr3_nt: TGCAGTGCTAGAGATAGCGGGCACAGCTCCTACGAGCAGTACTTC
d_call: TRBD2
j_call: TRBJ2-7
clone_size: .
v_call: TRBV20-1

cdr3_aa: CSARVGGVKRNSPLHF
cdr3_nt: TGCAGTGCTAGAGTGGGTGGGGTTAAGCGTAATTCACCCCTCCACTTT
d_call: .
j_call: TRBJ1-6
clone_size: .
v_call: TRBV20-1

cdr3_aa: CSAEARASSYEQYF
cdr3_nt: TGCAGTGCTGAGGCCAGGGCCAGCTCCTACGAGCAGTACTTC
d_call: .
j_call: TRBJ2-7
clone_size: .
v_call: TRBV20-1

cdr3_aa: CASRPQGLSVYGYTF
cdr3_nt: TGTGCCAGCAGACCACAGGGACTATCAGTCTATGGCTACACCTTC
d_call: .
j_call: TRBJ1-2
clone_size: .
v_call: TRBV7-2

cdr3_aa: CASSTYGQGGNYGYTF
cdr3_nt: TGTGCCAGCAGCACCTACGGACAGGGCGGGAACTATGGCTACACCTTC
d_call: TRBD1
j_call: TRBJ1-2
clone_size: .
v_call: TRBV11-3

cdr3_aa: CASSPHQGRVSDNEQFF
cdr3_nt: TGTGCCAGCAGTCCCCACCAAGGGAGGGTTTCAGACAATGAGCAGTTCTTC
d_call: TRBD2
j_call: TRBJ2-1
clone_size: .
v_call: TRBV28